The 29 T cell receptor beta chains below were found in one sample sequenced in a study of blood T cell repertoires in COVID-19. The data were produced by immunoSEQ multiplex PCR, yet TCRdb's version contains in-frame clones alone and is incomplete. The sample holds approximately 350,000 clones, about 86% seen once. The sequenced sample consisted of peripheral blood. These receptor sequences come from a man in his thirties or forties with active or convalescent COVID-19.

In nucleotides, the CDR3 is TGTGCCAGTAGGAGACAGGGAGACACCGGGGAGCTGTTTTTT. It is translated as CASRRQGDTGELFF. The genes are TRBV19 and TRBJ2-2; 7 positions agree with TRBD1. In germline, CDR1 is LNHDA, CDR2 SQIVND (reference sequence). The CDR3 is made up of 14 amino acids. V lost 6 bases and J lost 3; bases outside the gene matches: 4.

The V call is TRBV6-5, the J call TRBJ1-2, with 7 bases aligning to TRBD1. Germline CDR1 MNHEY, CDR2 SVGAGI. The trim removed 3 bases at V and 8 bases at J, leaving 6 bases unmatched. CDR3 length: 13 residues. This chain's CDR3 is CASSYTGVRGYTF. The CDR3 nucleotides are TGTGCCAGCAGTTATACAGGGGTGAGGGGCTACACCTTC.

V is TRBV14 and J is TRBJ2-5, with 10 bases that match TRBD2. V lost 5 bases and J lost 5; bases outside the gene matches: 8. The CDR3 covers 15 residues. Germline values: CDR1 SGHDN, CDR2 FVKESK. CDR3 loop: CASSDYSGRSETQYF. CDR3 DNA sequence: TGTGCCAGCAGCGATTATAGCGGGAGGAGCGAGACCCAGTACTTC.

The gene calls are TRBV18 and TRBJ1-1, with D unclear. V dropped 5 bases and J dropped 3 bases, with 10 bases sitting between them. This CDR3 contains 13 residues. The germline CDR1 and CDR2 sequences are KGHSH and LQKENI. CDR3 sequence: CASSSQGDTEAFF. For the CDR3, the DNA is TGTGCCAGCTCAAGTCAAGGAGACACTGAAGCTTTCTTT.

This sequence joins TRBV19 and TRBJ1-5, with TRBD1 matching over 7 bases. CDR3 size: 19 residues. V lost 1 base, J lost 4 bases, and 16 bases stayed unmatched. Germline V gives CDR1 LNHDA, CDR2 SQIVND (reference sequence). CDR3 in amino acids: CASSIGLTGSLFFNQPQHF. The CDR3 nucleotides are TGTGCCAGTAGTATAGGTCTGACAGGGTCCCTTTTCTTTAATCAGCCCCAGCATTTT.

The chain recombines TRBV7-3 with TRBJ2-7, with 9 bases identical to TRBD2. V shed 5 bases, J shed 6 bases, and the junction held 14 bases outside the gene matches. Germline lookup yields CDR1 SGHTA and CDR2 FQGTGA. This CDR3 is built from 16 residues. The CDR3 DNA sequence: TGTGCCAGCAGCCCCTCCCCTCGCGGGGGGGATACCGAGCAGTACTTC. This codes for CASSPSPRGGDTEQYF.

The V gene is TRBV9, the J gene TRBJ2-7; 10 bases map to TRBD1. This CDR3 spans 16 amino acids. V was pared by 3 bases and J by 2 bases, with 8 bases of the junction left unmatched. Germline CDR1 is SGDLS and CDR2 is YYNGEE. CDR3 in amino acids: CASSGPGQGKPYEQYF. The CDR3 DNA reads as TGTGCCAGCAGCGGCCCGGGACAGGGGAAACCCTACGAGCAGTACTTC. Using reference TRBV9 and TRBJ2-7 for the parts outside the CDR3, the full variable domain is DSGVTQTPKHLITATGQRVTLRCSPRSGDLSVYWYQQSLDQGLQFLIQYYNGEERAKGNILERFSAQQFPDLHSELNLSSLELGDSALYFCASSGPGQGKPYEQYFGPGTRLTVT.

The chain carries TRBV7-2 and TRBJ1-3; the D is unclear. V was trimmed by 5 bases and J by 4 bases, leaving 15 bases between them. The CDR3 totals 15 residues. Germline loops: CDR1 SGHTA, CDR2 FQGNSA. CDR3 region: CASSPTVGQGNTIYF. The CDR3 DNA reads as TGTGCCAGCAGCCCGACGGTTGGGCAGGGAAACACCATATATTTT.

CDR3 loop: CASSQGRSGRVINEQFF. CDR3 coding DNA: TGTGCCAGCAGTCAAGGGAGGAGCGGGAGGGTAATAAATGAGCAGTTCTTC. This chain links TRBV2 with TRBJ2-1; TRBD2 aligns across 10 bases. The junction had 14 bases not matched to a gene; V was cut back by 5 bases and J by 7 bases. From germline, CDR1 is SNHLY and CDR2 FYNNEI. The CDR3 is made up of 17 amino acids.

The CDR3 DNA reads TGTGCCTGGAGTGTACGAGGCAGTAACACCCAAGAGACCCAGTACTTC. It yields the protein CAWSVRGSNTQETQYF. The chain recombines TRBV30 with TRBJ2-5, with D unclear. Germline lookup yields CDR1 GTSNPN and CDR2 SVGIG (reference sequence). The CDR3 runs 16 residues. V was pared by 0 bases and J by 1 base, with 15 bases between.

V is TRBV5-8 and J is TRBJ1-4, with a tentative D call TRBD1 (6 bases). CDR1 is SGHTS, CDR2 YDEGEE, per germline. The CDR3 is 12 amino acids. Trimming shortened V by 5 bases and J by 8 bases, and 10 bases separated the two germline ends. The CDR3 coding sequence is TGTGCCAGCAGGGGAACAGGGGAAAAACTGTTTTTT. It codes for CASRGTGEKLFF.

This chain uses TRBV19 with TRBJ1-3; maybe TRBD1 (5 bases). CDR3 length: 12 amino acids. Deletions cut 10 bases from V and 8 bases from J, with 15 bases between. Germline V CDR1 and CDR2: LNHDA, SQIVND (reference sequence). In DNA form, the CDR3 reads TGTGCCACCCGGATAGGGGTCGACACCATATATTTT. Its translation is CATRIGVDTIYF.

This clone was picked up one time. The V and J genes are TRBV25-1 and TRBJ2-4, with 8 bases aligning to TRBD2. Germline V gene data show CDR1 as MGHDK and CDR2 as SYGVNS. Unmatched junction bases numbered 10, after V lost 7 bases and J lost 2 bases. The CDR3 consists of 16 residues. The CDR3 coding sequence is TGTGCCAGCACTGGTAGACTAGCGATAACCAAAAACATTCAGTACTTC. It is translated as CASTGRLAITKNIQYF.

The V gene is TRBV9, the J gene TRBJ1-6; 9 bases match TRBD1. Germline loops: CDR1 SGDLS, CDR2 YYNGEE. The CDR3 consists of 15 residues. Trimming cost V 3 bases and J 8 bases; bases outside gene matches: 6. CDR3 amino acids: CASSGGQGGYSPLHF. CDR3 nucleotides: TGTGCCAGCAGCGGGGGACAGGGCGGGTATTCACCCCTCCACTTT.

The CDR3 DNA sequence: TGCGCCAGCAGCTTGACAACTAGCGGGGGAAACACAGATACGCAGTATTTT. It encodes CASSLTTSGGNTDTQYF. The rearrangement joins TRBV5-1 to TRBJ2-3; 11 nucleotides match TRBD2. CDR3 length equals 17 residues. After removal of 1 base from V and 2 bases from J, the junction contained 6 bases not matched to a gene. The germline gives CDR1 SGHRS, CDR2 YFSETQ.

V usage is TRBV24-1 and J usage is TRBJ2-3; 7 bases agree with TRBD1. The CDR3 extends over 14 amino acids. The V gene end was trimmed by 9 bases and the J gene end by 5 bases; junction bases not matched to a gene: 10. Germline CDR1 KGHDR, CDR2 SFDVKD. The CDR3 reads CATVGRQGGDTQYF. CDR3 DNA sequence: TGTGCCACCGTGGGAAGACAGGGTGGAGATACGCAGTATTTT.

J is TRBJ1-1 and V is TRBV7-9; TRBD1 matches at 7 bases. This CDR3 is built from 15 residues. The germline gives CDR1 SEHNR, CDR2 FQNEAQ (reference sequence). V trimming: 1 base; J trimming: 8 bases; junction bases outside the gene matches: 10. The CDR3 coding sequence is TGTGCCAGCAGCTTAGGACCAGGGACAGCTGGGGAAGCTTTCTTT. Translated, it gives CASSLGPGTAGEAFF.

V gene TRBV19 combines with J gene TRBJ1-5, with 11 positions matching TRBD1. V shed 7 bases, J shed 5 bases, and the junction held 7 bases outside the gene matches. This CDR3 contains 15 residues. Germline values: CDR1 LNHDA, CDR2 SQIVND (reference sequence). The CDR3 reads CASIGGTGGYQPQHF. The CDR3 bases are TGTGCCAGTATAGGGGGGACAGGGGGGTATCAGCCCCAGCATTTT.

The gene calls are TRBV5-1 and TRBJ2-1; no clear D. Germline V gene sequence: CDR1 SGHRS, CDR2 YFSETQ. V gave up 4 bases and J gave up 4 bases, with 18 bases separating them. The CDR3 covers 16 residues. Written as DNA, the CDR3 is TGCGCCAGCAGCCCTCGTTATGGAGATGAGTACAATGAGCAGTTCTTC. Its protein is CASSPRYGDEYNEQFF. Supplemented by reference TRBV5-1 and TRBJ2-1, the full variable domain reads KAGVTQTPRYLIKTRGQQVTLSCSPISGHRSVSWYQQTPGQGLQFLFEYFSETQRNKGNFPGRFSGRQFSNSRSEMNVSTLELGDSALYLCASSPRYGDEYNEQFFGPGTRLTVL.

CDR3 coding DNA: TGTGCCAGCAGCCAAAAATCGGAGGGGTTCCCCTCTGGAAACACCATATATTTT. Translated, it gives CASSQKSEGFPSGNTIYF. This chain uses TRBV4-2 with TRBJ1-3; weak D call: TRBD1 (5 bases). V lost 2 bases and J 0 bases, leaving 17 bases between the germline ends. Germline lookup yields CDR1 LGHNA and CDR2 YNFKEQ. The CDR3 loop spans 18 amino acids.

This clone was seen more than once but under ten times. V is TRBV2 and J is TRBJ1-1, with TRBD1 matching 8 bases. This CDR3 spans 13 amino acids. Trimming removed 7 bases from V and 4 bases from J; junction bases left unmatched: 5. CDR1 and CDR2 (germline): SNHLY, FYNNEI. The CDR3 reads CASNTGGGTEAFF. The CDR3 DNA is TGTGCCAGCAATACAGGGGGAGGCACTGAAGCTTTCTTT. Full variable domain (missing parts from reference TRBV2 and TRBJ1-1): EPEVTQTPSHQVTQMGQEVILRCVPISNHLYFYWYRQILGQKVEFLVSFYNNEISEKSEIFDDQFSVERPDGSNFTLKIRSTKLEDSAMYFCASNTGGGTEAFFGQGTRLTVV.

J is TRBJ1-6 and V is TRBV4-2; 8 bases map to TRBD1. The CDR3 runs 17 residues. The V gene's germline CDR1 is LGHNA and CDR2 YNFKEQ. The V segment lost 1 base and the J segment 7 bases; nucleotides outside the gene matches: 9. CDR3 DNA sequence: TGTGCCAGCAGCCAAGGCTTCGGGACAGGAGCAAATTCACCCCTCCACTTT. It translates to CASSQGFGTGANSPLHF.

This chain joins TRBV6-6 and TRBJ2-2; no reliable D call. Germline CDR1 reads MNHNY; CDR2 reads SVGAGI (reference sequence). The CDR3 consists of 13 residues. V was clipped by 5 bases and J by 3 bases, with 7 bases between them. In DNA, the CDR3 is TGTGCCAGCAGTCTCCGGGACACCGGGGAGCTGTTTTTT. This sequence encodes CASSLRDTGELFF.

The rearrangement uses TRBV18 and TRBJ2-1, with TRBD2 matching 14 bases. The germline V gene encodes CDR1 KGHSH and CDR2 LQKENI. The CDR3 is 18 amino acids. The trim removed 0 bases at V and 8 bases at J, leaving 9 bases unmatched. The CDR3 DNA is TGTGCCAGCTCACCACCGGCGGAGACTAGCGGGGGGGCATATGAGCAGTTCTTC. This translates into CASSPPAETSGGAYEQFF. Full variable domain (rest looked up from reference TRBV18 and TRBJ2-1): NAGVMQNPRHLVRRRGQEARLRCSPMKGHSHVYWYRQLPEEGLKFMVYLQKENIIDESGMPKERFSAEFPKEGPSILRIQQVVRGDSAAYFCASSPPAETSGGAYEQFFGPGTRLTVL.

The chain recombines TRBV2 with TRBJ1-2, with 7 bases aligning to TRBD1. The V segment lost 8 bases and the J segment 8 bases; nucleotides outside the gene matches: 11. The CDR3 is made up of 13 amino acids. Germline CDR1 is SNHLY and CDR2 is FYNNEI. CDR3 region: CASDPLQGDGYTF. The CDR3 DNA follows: TGTGCCAGCGACCCGCTGCAGGGGGACGGCTACACCTTC.

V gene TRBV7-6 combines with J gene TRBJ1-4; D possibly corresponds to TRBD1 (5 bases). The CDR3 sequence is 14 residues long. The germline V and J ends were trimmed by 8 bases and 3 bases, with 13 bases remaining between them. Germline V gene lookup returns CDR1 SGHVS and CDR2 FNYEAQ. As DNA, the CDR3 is TGTGCCAGCCAGTTATGGGGGGCTAATGAAAAACTGTTTTTT. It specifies CASQLWGANEKLFF. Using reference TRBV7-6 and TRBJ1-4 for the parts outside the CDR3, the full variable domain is GAGVSQSPRYKVTKRGQDVALRCDPISGHVSLYWYRQALGQGPEFLTYFNYEAQQDKSGLPNDRFSAERPEGSISTLTIQRTEQRDSAMYRCASQLWGANEKLFFGSGTQLSVL.

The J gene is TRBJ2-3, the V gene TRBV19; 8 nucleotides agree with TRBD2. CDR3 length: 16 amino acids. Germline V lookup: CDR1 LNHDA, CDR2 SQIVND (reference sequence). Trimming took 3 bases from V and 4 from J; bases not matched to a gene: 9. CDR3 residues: CASSIGVSGVADTQYF. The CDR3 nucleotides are TGTGCCAGTAGTATTGGAGTTAGCGGGGTCGCAGATACGCAGTATTTT.

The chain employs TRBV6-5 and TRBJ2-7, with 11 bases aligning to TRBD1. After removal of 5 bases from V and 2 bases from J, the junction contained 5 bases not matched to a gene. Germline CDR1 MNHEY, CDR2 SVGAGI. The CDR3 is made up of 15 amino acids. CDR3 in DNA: TGTGCCAGCAGTCGCGGACAGGGGGCCCCCTACGAGCAGTACTTC. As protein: CASSRGQGAPYEQYF.

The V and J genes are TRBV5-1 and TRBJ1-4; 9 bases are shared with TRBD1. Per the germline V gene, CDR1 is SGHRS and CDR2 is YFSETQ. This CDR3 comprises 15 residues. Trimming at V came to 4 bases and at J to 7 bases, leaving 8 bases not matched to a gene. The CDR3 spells CASSGQGNSGEKLFF. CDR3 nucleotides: TGCGCCAGCAGCGGACAGGGGAATAGTGGTGAAAAACTGTTTTTT.